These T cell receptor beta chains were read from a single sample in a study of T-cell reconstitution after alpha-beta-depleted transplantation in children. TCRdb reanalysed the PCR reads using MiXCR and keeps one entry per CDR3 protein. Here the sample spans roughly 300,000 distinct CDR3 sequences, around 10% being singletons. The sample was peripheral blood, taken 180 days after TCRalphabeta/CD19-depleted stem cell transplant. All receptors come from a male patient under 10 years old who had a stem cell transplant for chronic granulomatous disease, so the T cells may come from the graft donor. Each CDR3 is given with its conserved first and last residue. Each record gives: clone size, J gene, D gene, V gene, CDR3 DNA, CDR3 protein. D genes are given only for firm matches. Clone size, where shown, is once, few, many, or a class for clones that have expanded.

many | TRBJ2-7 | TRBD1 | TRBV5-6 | TGTGCCAGCAGTCTTACCGGGACAGGGGATTACGAGCAGTACTTC | CASSLTGTGDYEQYF
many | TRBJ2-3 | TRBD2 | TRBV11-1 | TGTGCCAGCAGCTTAGGGCGGCGGGAGGCCCCAGATACGCAGTATTTT | CASSLGRREAPDTQYF
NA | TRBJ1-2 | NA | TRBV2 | TGTGCCAGCACTTTGGACAACCCCTATGGCTACACCTTC | CASTLDNPYGYTF
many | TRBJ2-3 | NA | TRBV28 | TGTGCCAGCACCTCCGGGCCGCAAACAGATACGCAGTATTTT | CASTSGPQTDTQYF
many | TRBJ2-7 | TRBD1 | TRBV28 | TGTGCCAGCAGTTCCGGGACAGGGGGCTCCTACGAGCAGTACTTC | CASSSGTGGSYEQYF
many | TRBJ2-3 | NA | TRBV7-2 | TGTGCCAGCGAGGGGGGAGGGCCCACAGATACGCAGTATTTT | CASEGGGPTDTQYF
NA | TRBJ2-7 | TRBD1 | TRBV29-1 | TGCAGCGCCCGCGGACAGGACTCCTACGAGCAGTACTTC | CSARGQDSYEQYF
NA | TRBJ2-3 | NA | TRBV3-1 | TGTGCCTTCTGTTTACGAACAGGAACCCCGGGACTTGGCACAGATACGCAGTATTTT | CAFCLRTGTPGLGTDTQYF
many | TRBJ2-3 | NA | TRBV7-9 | TGTGCCAGCAGCTTAGTCGGCGGGACGTCAGATACGCAGTATTTT | CASSLVGGTSDTQYF
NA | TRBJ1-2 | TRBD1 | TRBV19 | TGTGCCAGTAGTATTACCGGGACAGGGGGCAGCTATGGCTACACCTTC | CASSITGTGGSYGYTF
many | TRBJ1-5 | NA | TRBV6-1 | TGTGCCAGCAGTGCAAGTACCGGGACAATGATTAATCAGCCCCAGCATTTT | CASSASTGTMINQPQHF
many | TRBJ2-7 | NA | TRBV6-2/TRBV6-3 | TGTGCCAGCAGTTACCAGGGAAACTCCTACGAGCAGTACTTC | CASSYQGNSYEQYF
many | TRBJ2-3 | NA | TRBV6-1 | TGTGCCAGCAGTCGAAGGGGGGAGGGCTATACGCAGTATTTT | CASSRRGEGYTQYF
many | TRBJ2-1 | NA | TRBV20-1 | TGCAGTGCTGGCCTAAGGGGGGTAACCTACAATGAGCAGTTCTTC | CSAGLRGVTYNEQFF
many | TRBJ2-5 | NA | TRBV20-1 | TGCAGTGCTAGAGATACCCGGGATCCACAAGAGACCCAGTACTTC | CSARDTRDPQETQYF
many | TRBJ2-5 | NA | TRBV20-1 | TGCAGTGCTAGAAGTGCCGGAGGGAAGAAAAAGGAGACCCAGTACTTC | CSARSAGGKKKETQYF
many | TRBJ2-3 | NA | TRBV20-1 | TGCAGTGCTAGAGTCGGGGGCGTTGGCACAGATACGCAGTATTTT | CSARVGGVGTDTQYF
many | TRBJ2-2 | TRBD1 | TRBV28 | TGTGCCAGTGACAGGGGCGCCGGGGAGCTGTTTTTT | CASDRGAGELFF
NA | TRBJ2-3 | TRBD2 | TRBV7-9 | TGTTTGCTAGCGGGAGAGGCAGATACGCAGTATTTT | CLLAGEADTQYF
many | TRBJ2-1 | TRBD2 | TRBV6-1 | TGTGCCAGCAGTACCTTTACTAGCGGGATCATCAATGAGCAGTTCTTC | CASSTFTSGIINEQFF
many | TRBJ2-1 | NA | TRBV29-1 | TGCAGCGTTGCCCTAGCGAACAATGAGCAGTTCTTC | CSVALANNEQFF
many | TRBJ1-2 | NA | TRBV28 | TGTGCCAGCAGTTTCCTCAGGAATACTTTAAGAAGCTATGGCTACACCTTC | CASSFLRNTLRSYGYTF
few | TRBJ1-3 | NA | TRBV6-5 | TGTGCCAGCAGTTACGGGTCGTCGTCTGGAAACACCATATATTTT | CASSYGSSSGNTIYF
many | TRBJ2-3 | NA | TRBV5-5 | TGTGCCAGCAGCTTGTGGGCAGGACGCACAGATACGCAGTATTTT | CASSLWAGRTDTQYF
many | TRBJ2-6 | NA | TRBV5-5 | TGTGCCAGCAGCCCTCAGGGAACCGGGGCCAACGTCCTGACTTTC | CASSPQGTGANVLTF
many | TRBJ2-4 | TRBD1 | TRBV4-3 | TGCGCCAGCAGCCAAGAACTTAGGGGGCTTCAGTACTTC | CASSQELRGLQYF
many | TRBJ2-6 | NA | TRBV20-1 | TGCAGTGCTAGAGTGTTCTCTGGGGCCAACGTCCTGACTTTC | CSARVFSGANVLTF
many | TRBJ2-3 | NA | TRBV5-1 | TGCGCCAGCAGCTCGATATACACAGATACGCAGTATTTT | CASSSIYTDTQYF
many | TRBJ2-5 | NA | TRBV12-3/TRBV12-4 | TGTGCCAGCAGTATCTGGGGGCTGTTGAAGACCCAGTACTTC | CASSIWGLLKTQYF
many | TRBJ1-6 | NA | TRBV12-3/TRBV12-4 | TGTGCCAGCAGCCTCCAAGCGTGGCCCCTCCACTTT | CASSLQAWPLHF
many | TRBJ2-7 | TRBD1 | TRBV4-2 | TGTGCCAGCAGTCAAACAGGGGTCGAGCAGTACTTC | CASSQTGVEQYF
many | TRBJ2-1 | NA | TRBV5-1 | TGCGCCAGCAGCCACGGCCGGGACACATACAATGAGCAGTTCTTC | CASSHGRDTYNEQFF
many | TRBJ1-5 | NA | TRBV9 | TGTGCCAGCAGCGCCAACGTCGGGGAAGGGCAGCCCCAGCATTTT | CASSANVGEGQPQHF
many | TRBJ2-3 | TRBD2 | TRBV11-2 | TGTGCCAGCAGCCCCGAGGGTTGGCGGGGGGGGCGGGATACGCAGTATTTT | CASSPEGWRGGRDTQYF
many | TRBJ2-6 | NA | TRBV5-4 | TGTGCCAGCAGCTTGACAGGGTTTGGGGCCAACGTCCTGACTTTC | CASSLTGFGANVLTF
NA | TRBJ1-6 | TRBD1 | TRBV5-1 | TGCGCCGGCAGCTTGGACAGGGGAAATTCACCCCTCCACTTT | CAGSLDRGNSPLHF
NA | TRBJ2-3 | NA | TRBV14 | TGTGCCAGCAGCCAAAAACCTGGAGGATCCCGGACAGATACGCAGTATTTT | CASSQKPGGSRTDTQYF
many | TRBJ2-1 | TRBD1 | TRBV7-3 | TGTGCCAGCAGCTTAGGACAGGCCTCCTACAATGAGCAGTTCTTC | CASSLGQASYNEQFF
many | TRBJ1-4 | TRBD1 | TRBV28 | TGTGCCAGCAGGCAACAGGGGGCGGGGGAAAAACTGTTTTTT | CASRQQGAGEKLFF
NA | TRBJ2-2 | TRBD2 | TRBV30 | TGTGCCTGGAGTGTAATTAGGACTAGCGGGGCGAACACCGGGGAGCTGTTTTTT | CAWSVIRTSGANTGELFF
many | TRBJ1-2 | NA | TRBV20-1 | TGCAGTGCCCAAGTTCCCGGGGAAGTCGGCTATGGCTACACCTTC | CSAQVPGEVGYGYTF
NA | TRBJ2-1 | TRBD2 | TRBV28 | TGTGCCAGCAGTACTAGCGGGATCTCCTACAATGAGCATTTCTTC | CASSTSGISYNEHFF
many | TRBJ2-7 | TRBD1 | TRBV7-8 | TGTGCCAGCAGCACACCAGGACGGGACAGGAACGAGCAGTACTTC | CASSTPGRDRNEQYF
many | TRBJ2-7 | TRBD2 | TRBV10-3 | TGTGCCATCACCCAGGGACTAGCGGGGAACCACCCTTACGAGCAGTACTTC | CAITQGLAGNHPYEQYF
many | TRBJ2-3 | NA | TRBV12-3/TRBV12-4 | TGTGCCAGCAGGAGACTATCGTCAGATACGCAGTATTTT | CASRRLSSDTQYF
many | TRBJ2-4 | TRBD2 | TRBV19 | TGTGCCAGTAGTAGCAATCCGGGACTACAGAGGGACATTCAGTACTTC | CASSSNPGLQRDIQYF
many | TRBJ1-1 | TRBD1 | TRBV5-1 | TGCGCCAGCAGCGCGACACAGGGGGGGAACACTGAAGCTTTCTTT | CASSATQGGNTEAFF
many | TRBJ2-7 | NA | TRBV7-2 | TGTGCCAGCAGCTTAGCGGAAGGACCCCCAGTGTACTTC | CASSLAEGPPVYF
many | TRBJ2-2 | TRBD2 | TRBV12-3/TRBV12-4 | TGTGCCAGCAGCCTAAAACTAGCGGGCGCCGGGGAGCTGTTTTTT | CASSLKLAGAGELFF
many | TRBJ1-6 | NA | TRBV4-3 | TGCGCCAGCAGCCAAGATCGGGCTGCAGGGCTAAGTTCACCCCTCCACTTT | CASSQDRAAGLSSPLHF
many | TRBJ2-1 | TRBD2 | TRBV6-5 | TGTGCCAGCAGTCGGGGGGGGTTTGAGCAGTTCTTC | CASSRGGFEQFF
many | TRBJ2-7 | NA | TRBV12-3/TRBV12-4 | TGTGCCAGCAGTCGCCCGACTAAGGGAGACTACGAGCAGTACTTC | CASSRPTKGDYEQYF
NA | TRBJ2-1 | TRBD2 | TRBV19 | TGTGCCAGTAGTCCAGGGGGTGGACTAGCGGCCGGTAATGAGCAGTTCTTC | CASSPGGGLAAGNEQFF